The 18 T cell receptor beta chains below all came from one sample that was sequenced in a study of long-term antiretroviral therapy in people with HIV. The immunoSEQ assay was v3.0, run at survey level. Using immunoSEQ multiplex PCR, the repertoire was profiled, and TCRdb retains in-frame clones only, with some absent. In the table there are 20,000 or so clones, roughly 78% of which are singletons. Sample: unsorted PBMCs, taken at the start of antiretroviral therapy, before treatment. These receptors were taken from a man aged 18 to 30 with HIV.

Here the CDR3 DNA reads TGTGCCAGTAGTATAGGAGGGGGACTAGCGGAGATAAGCACAGATACGCAGTATTTT. Translation: CASSIGGGLAEISTDTQYF. The chain recombines TRBV19 with TRBJ2-3; 11 nucleotides agree with TRBD2. Germline lookup yields CDR1 LNHDA and CDR2 SQIVND (reference sequence). V shed 1 base, J shed 0 bases, and the junction held 9 bases outside the gene matches. This CDR3 has 19 amino acids.

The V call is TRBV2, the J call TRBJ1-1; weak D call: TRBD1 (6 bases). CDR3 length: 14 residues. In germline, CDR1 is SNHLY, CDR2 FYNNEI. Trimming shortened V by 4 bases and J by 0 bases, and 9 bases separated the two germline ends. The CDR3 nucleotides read TGTGCCAGCAGTGTTCAGGGGATGAACACTGAAGCTTTCTTT. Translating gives CASSVQGMNTEAFF.

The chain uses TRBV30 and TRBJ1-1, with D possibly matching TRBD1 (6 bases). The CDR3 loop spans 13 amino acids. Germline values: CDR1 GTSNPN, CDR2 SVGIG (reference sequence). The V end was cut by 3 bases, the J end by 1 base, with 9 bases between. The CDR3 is CAWRGTQNTEAFF. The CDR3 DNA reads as TGTGCCTGGAGAGGGACACAGAACACTGAAGCTTTCTTT. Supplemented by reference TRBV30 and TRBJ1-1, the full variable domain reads SQTIHQWPATLVQPVGSPLSLECTVEGTSNPNLYWYRQAAGRGLQLLFYSVGIGQISSEVPQNLSASRPQDRQFILSSKKLLLSDSGFYLCAWRGTQNTEAFFGQGTRLTVV.

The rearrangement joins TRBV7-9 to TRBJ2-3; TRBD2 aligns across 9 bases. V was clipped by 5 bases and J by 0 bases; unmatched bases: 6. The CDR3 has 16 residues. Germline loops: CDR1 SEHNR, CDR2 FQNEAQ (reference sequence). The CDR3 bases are TGTGCCAGCAGCCCGAGCGGGAGGACTAGCACAGATACGCAGTATTTT. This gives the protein CASSPSGRTSTDTQYF. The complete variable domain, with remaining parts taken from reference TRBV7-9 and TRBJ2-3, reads DTGVSQNPRHKITKRGQNVTFRCDPISEHNRLYWYRQTLGQGPEFLTYFQNEAQLEKSRLLSDRFSAERPKGSFSTLEIQRTEQGDSAMYLCASSPSGRTSTDTQYFGPGTRLTVL.

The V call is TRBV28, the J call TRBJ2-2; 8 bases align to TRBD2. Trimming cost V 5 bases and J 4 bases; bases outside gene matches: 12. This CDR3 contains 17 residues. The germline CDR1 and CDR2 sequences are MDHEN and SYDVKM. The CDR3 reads CASSPSGSGSGTGELFF. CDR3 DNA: TGTGCCAGCAGTCCCTCCGGCAGCGGGAGTGGCACCGGGGAGCTGTTTTTT.

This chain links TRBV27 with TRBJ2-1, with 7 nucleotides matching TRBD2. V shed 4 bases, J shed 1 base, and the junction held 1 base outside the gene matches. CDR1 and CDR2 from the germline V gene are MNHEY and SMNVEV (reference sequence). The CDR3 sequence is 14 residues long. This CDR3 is CASSWGGSYNEQFF. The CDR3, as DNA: TGTGCCAGCAGTTGGGGGGGATCCTACAATGAGCAGTTCTTC.

The CDR3 DNA reads as TGTGCCAGTCACGGGCGGGACAGCATGAACACTGAAGCTTTCTTT. Its translation is CASHGRDSMNTEAFF. The chain links TRBV6-5 to TRBJ1-1, with 7 bases lining up with TRBD1. CDR3 length equals 15 residues. Losses at the gene ends were 9 bases for V and 0 bases for J; bases not matched to a gene: 10. Looked up from germline, CDR1 is MNHEY and CDR2 is SVGAGI.

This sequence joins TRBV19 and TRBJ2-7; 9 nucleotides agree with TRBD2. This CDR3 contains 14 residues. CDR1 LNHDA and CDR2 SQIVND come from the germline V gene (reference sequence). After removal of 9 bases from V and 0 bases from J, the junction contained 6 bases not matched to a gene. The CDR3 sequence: CASSLAGNSYEQYF. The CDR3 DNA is TGTGCCAGCAGCCTAGCGGGGAACTCCTACGAGCAGTACTTC.

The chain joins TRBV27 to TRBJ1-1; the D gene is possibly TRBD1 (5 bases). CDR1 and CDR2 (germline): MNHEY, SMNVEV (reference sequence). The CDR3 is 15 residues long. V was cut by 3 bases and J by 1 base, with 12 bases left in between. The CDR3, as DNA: TGTGCCAGCAGTTTTTTCACAGGACCGAACACTGAAGCTTTCTTT. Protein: CASSFFTGPNTEAFF.

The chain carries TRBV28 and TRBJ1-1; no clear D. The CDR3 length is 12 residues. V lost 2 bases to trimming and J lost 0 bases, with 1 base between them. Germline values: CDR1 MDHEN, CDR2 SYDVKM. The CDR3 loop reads CASSLVNTEAFF. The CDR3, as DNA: TGTGCCAGCAGTTTAGTGAACACTGAAGCTTTCTTT. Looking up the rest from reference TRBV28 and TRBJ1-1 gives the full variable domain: DVKVTQSSRYLVKRTGEKVFLECVQDMDHENMFWYRQDPGLGLRLIYFSYDVKMKEKGDIPEGYSVSREKKERFSLILESASTNQTSMYLCASSLVNTEAFFGQGTRLTVV.

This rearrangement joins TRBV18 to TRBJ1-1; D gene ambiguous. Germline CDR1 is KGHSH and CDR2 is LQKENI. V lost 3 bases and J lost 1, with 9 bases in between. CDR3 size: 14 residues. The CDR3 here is CASSPLDGNTEAFF. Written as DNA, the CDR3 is TGTGCCAGCTCACCGTTGGACGGGAACACTGAAGCTTTCTTT.

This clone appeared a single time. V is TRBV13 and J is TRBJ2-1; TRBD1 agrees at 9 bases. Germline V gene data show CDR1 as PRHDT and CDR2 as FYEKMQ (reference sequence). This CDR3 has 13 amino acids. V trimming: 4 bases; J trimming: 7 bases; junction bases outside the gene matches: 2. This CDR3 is CASSYGTGNEQFF. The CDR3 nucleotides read TGTGCCAGCAGCTACGGGACAGGGAATGAGCAGTTCTTC.

CDR3 amino acids: CASSLMDRVGTEAFF. CDR3 nucleotide sequence: TGTGCCAGCAGCTTAATGGACAGAGTGGGAACTGAAGCTTTCTTT. The chain couples TRBV5-6 to TRBJ1-1; TRBD1 might be the D (6 bases). Germline CDR1 SGHDT, CDR2 YYEEEE. This CDR3 is built from 15 residues. V lost 2 bases, J lost 5 bases, and 16 bases lay in between.

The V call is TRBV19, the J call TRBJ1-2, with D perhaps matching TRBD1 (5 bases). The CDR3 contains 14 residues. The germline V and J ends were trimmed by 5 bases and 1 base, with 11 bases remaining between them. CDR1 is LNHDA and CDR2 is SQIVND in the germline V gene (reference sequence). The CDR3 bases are TGTGCCAGTAGTTCGCAGGGAAATAACTATGGCTACACCTTC. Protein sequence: CASSSQGNNYGYTF.

CDR3 in DNA: TGTGCCAGCTCACCCCTCCGGGACGCTGAAAAACTGTTTTTT. Its translation: CASSPLRDAEKLFF. This chain links TRBV18 with TRBJ1-4, with D possibly matching TRBD1 (5 bases). Germline CDR1 KGHSH, CDR2 LQKENI. This CDR3 is 14 amino acids long. Trimming stripped 3 bases from V and 7 bases from J, with 12 bases between.

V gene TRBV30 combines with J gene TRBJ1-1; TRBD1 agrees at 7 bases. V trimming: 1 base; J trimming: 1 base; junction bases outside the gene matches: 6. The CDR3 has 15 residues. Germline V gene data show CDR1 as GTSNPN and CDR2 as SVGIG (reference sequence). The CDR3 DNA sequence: TGTGCCTGGAGTGAGGGGACAGACTGGAACACTGAAGCTTTCTTT. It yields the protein CAWSEGTDWNTEAFF.

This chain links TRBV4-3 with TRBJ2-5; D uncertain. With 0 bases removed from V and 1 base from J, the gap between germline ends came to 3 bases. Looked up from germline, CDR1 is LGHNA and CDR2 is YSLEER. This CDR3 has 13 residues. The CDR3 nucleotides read TGCGCCAGCAGCCAAGACAGCCAAGAGACCCAGTACTTC. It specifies CASSQDSQETQYF.

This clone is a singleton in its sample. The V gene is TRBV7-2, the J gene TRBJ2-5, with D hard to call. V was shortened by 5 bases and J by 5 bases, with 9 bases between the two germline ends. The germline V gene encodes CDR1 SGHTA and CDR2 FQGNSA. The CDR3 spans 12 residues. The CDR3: CASSRPKETQYF. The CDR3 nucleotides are TGTGCCAGCAGCCGCCCAAAGGAGACCCAGTACTTC. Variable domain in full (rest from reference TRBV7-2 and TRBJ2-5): GAGVSQSPSNKVTEKGKDVELRCDPISGHTALYWYRQSLGQGLEFLIYFQGNSAPDKSGLPSDRFSAERTGGSVSTLTIQRTQQEDSAVYLCASSRPKETQYFGPGTRLLVL.